This entry describes one T cell receptor (beta chain). Each donor was a healthy Caucasian individual from Russia, aged about 6 to 100. This entry is derived from a study of blood T cells in healthy people across ages. The CDR3 spans 16 residues. Trimming cost V 6 bases and J 5 bases; bases outside gene matches: 11. CDR1 and CDR2 from the germline V gene are KGHDR and SFDVKD. The use of a sample-barcoded 5' primer and a J-beta primer mix characterized a second PCR of about 7 to 12 cycles. Each TCR beta cDNA got a 12-nucleotide random molecular identifier. TCRdb recomputed calls from the 5' RACE reads with MiXCR, one row per CDR3 protein. The sample holds 800,000 or so distinct CDR3 sequences, around 50% seen once.

Sequenced material: blood. The chain links TRBV24-1 to TRBJ2-3, with 9 positions matching TRBD2. The source of this sequence is an elderly man in good health. Here the CDR3 DNA reads TGTGCCACCAGTTGGACGGGTAGCGGGAGAGTAGATACGCAGTATTTT. The encoded protein is CATSWTGSGRVDTQYF.